The rows below give T cell receptor beta chains drawn from one sample of a study of regulatory T cells in long-lasting Graves disease. TCRdb ran MiXCR on the multiplex PCR reads and lists one entry per CDR3 protein. The sample lists roughly 400,000 distinct CDR3 sequences; less than 20% were seen once. These data are also associated with another study on T cells in Graves' hyperthyroidism and ophthalmopathy.

The sequencing used peripheral blood mononuclear cells (PBMCs), collected at new diagnosis, from a patient treated with antithyroid drugs. Receptors were obtained from a woman between 18 and 30 years old with Graves disease. Both conserved end residues are part of each CDR3. The order of the fields is CDR3 protein, CDR3 DNA, clone size, D gene, J gene, V gene. The D gene is left open where the match is weak. Size values are once, few and many counts, or a class for expanded clones, and some rows have none.

cdr3_aa: CASSPGGSMNTEAFF; cdr3_nt: TGTGCCAGCAGCCCGGGAGGAAGCATGAACACTGAAGCTTTCTTT; clone_size: many; d_call: .; j_call: TRBJ1-1; v_call: TRBV7-2
cdr3_aa: CASSPHREIREQYF; cdr3_nt: TGTGCCAGCTCACCACACAGGGAAATTCGCGAGCAGTACTTC; clone_size: .; d_call: .; j_call: TRBJ2-7; v_call: TRBV18
cdr3_aa: CASSLDSDRGPGYTF; cdr3_nt: TGTGCCAGCAGCTTAGATTCTGACAGGGGGCCTGGCTACACCTTC; clone_size: .; d_call: TRBD1; j_call: TRBJ1-2; v_call: TRBV11-3
cdr3_aa: CAWSSVLAGGVGCEQYF; cdr3_nt: TGTGCCTGGAGCTCCGTACTAGCGGGAGGTGTAGGCTGCGAGCAGTACTTC; clone_size: .; d_call: TRBD2; j_call: TRBJ2-7; v_call: TRBV30
cdr3_aa: CASSVQGATQPQHF; cdr3_nt: TGTGCCAGCAGTGTACAGGGGGCGACTCAGCCCCAGCATTTT; clone_size: .; d_call: TRBD1; j_call: TRBJ1-5; v_call: TRBV2
cdr3_aa: CASSGGYGTSGSGRTGELFF; cdr3_nt: TGTGCCAGCAGCGGGGGGTATGGGACTAGCGGGAGTGGCCGGACCGGGGAGCTGTTTTTT; clone_size: .; d_call: TRBD2; j_call: TRBJ2-2; v_call: TRBV9
cdr3_aa: CASSPLLSVSTEAFF; cdr3_nt: TGTGCCAGCAGCCCCCTTCTGAGCGTTAGCACTGAAGCTTTCTTT; clone_size: .; d_call: .; j_call: TRBJ1-1; v_call: TRBV7-9
cdr3_aa: CASSEHSGRDTGELFF; cdr3_nt: TGCGCCAGCAGTGAGCATTCGGGTCGCGACACCGGGGAGCTGTTTTTT; clone_size: .; d_call: .; j_call: TRBJ2-2; v_call: TRBV10-1
cdr3_aa: CSADSGGNTGELFF; cdr3_nt: TGCAGTGCAGATAGCGGGGGGAACACCGGGGAGCTGTTTTTT; clone_size: few; d_call: TRBD2; j_call: TRBJ2-2; v_call: TRBV20-1
cdr3_aa: CASTPGTGGETQYF; cdr3_nt: TGTGCCAGCACCCCAGGGACAGGTGGAGAGACCCAGTACTTC; clone_size: .; d_call: TRBD1; j_call: TRBJ2-5; v_call: TRBV6-2/TRBV6-3
cdr3_aa: CASSFSGARTDTQYF; cdr3_nt: TGTGCCAGCAGCTTTTCAGGGGCCCGCACAGATACGCAGTATTTT; clone_size: few; d_call: .; j_call: TRBJ2-3; v_call: TRBV7-9
cdr3_aa: CASSLIIATEQFF; cdr3_nt: TGTGCCAGCAGCCTCATTATCGCTACTGAGCAGTTCTTC; clone_size: .; d_call: .; j_call: TRBJ2-1; v_call: TRBV25-1
cdr3_aa: CSARRTGSNQPQHF; cdr3_nt: TGCAGTGCTAGACGGACAGGGAGCAATCAGCCCCAGCATTTT; clone_size: many; d_call: TRBD1; j_call: TRBJ1-5; v_call: TRBV20-1
cdr3_aa: CAWSVQPSTEAFF; cdr3_nt: TGTGCCTGGAGTGTTCAGCCAAGTACTGAAGCTTTCTTT; clone_size: many; d_call: .; j_call: TRBJ1-1; v_call: TRBV30
cdr3_aa: CASQYYNEQFF; cdr3_nt: TGTGCCAGCCAATACTACAATGAGCAGTTCTTC; clone_size: many; d_call: .; j_call: TRBJ2-1; v_call: TRBV2
cdr3_aa: CASSTGTSGRQEQFF; cdr3_nt: TGTGCCAGCAGTACTGGGACTAGCGGGAGGCAGGAGCAGTTCTTC; clone_size: .; d_call: TRBD2; j_call: TRBJ2-1; v_call: TRBV6-2/TRBV6-3